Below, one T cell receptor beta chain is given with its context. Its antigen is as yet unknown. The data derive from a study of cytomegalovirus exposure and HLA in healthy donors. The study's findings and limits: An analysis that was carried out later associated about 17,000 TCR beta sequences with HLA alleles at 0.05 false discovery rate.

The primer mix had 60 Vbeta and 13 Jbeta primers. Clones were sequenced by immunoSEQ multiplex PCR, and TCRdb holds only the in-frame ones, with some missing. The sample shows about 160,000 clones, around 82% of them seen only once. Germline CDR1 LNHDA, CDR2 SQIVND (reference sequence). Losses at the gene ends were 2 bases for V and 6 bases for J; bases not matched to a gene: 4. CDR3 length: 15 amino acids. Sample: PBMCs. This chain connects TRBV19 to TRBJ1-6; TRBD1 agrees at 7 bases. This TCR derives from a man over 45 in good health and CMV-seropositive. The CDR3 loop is CASSINGDSNSPLHF. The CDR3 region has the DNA TGTGCCAGTAGTATAAATGGGGACAGTAATTCACCCCTCCACTTT.